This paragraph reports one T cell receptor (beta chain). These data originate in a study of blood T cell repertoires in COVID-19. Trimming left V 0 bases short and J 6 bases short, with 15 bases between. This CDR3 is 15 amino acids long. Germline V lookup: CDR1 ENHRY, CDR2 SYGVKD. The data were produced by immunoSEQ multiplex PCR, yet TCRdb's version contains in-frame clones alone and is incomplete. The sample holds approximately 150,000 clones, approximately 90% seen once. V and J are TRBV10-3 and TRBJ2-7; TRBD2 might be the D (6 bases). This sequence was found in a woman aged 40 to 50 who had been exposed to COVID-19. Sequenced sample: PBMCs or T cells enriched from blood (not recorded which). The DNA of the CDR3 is TGTGCCATCAGTGAGTCTGGGATTGGGAGGAGCGAGCAGTACTTC. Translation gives CAISESGIGRSEQYF.